Included here is one T cell receptor (beta chain) sequence, with context. Its antigen is as yet unknown. The data derive from a study of T-cell reconstitution after alpha-beta-depleted transplantation in children. Overall study results and limits: Recipient T cells and thymic progenitors that survived were the source of the high TCRbeta diversity seen at day 60 in some patients. By about two months after transplant, alpha-beta T cells reportedly arose from several hundred graft clones that had expanded. Hyperexpanded clones declined; after one year, newly produced T cells mostly supplied diversity.

This sample's TCRbeta library carried unique molecular identifier barcodes. TCRdb re-derived calls from the PCR reads in MiXCR, one entry per CDR3 protein. The sample includes hundreds of thousands of distinct CDR3 sequences, roughly 13% of them seen just once. CDR3 length: 15 amino acids. Germline V lookup: CDR1 MNHNS, CDR2 SASEGT. Trimming cost V 6 bases and J 5 bases, with 17 bases left between them. This sequence originates from a male patient aged 5 to 17 who had a stem cell transplant for acute myeloid leukemia, so the T cells may come from the graft donor. The chain links TRBV6-1 to TRBJ2-1; tentatively, D is TRBD1 (9 bases). Sample: PBMCs, mostly from graft donor cells, taken 360 days after TCRalphabeta/CD19-depleted stem cell transplant. CDR3: CASRGQGLGHNEQFF. The CDR3 coding sequence is TGTGCCAGCAGGGGACAGGGACTAGGGCACAATGAGCAGTTCTTC.